This entry lists 18 T cell receptor beta chains sequenced from one sample in a study of blood T cell repertoires in COVID-19. Here immunoSEQ multiplex PCR was the method, and the copy in TCRdb shows in-frame clones only, minus some. The table has 400,000 to 550,000 clones, roughly 89% seen once; the top ten hold about 4.5%. Material: peripheral blood. These receptor sequences come from a woman aged 25-40 years with acute or convalescent COVID-19.

The rearrangement links TRBV11-2 to TRBJ2-3; tentatively, D is TRBD1 (7 bases). This CDR3 is built from 16 residues. Trimming took off 5 bases at V and 6 bases at J, with 21 bases between the two ends. The germline CDR1 and CDR2 sequences are SGHAT and FQNNGV. CDR3 sequence reads: CASSTGAGQQVDTQYF. CDR3 nucleotides: TGTGCCAGCAGCACGGGGGCGGGACAGCAAGTGGATACGCAGTATTTT.

This chain joins TRBV6-5 and TRBJ2-7; maybe TRBD1 (5 bases). This CDR3 contains 13 residues. CDR1 is MNHEY and CDR2 is SVGAGI in the germline V gene. Trimming took 8 bases from V and 2 from J, leaving 13 bases between them. The CDR3 DNA reads as TGTGCCAGCGGAATAACAGGTCCCTACGAGCAGTACTTC. Translating it yields CASGITGPYEQYF.

The chain employs TRBV13 and TRBJ2-3; 9 bases fit TRBD1. Germline-derived CDR1 and CDR2 are PRHDT and FYEKMQ (reference sequence). CDR3 size: 15 residues. V trimming: 8 bases; J trimming: 1 base; junction bases outside the gene matches: 7. The CDR3 protein is CASRTGGAGTDTQYF. The CDR3 nucleotides are TGTGCCAGCCGAACAGGGGGCGCCGGCACAGATACGCAGTATTTT. The full variable domain, with the rest looked up from reference TRBV13 and TRBJ2-3, is AAGVIQSPRHLIKEKRETATLKCYPIPRHDTVYWYQQGPGQDPQFLISFYEKMQSDKGSIPDRFSAQQFSDYHSELNMSSLELGDSALYFCASRTGGAGTDTQYFGPGTRLTVL.

The V gene is TRBV9, the J gene TRBJ2-7; 7 bases fit TRBD2. The CDR3 has 14 residues. With V trimmed by 4 bases and J by 2 bases, 6 bases remained unmatched. The V gene's germline CDR1 is SGDLS and CDR2 YYNGEE. The CDR3 coding sequence is TGTGCCAGCAGCCCCCGGGCGGGAGCCTACGAGCAGTACTTC. Protein product: CASSPRAGAYEQYF.

This clone was observed once. The genes are TRBV27 and TRBJ2-3; 7 nucleotides agree with TRBD1. Germline assignment: CDR1 MNHEY and CDR2 SMNVEV (reference sequence). The J segment lost 6 bases and the V segment lost 2 bases, leaving 8 bases of the junction unmatched. CDR3 length: 15 residues. CDR3 DNA: TGTGCCAGCAGTTTACCGGACAGGCTTAGGGATACGCAGTATTTT. This translates into CASSLPDRLRDTQYF.

The CDR3 DNA follows: TGTGCCAGCAGTTTAGTGGGGGACACAACTAATGAAAAACTGTTTTTT. Protein product: CASSLVGDTTNEKLFF. V usage is TRBV28 and J usage is TRBJ1-4; D possibly corresponds to TRBD1 (6 bases). Looked up from germline, CDR1 is MDHEN and CDR2 is SYDVKM. The CDR3 totals 16 residues. Trimming removed 2 bases at V and 0 bases at J, with 10 bases between.

In DNA, the CDR3 is TGTGCCAGCAGCCAAGATTGGGGCCGTGGGGGCTACACCTTC. It codes for CASSQDWGRGGYTF. The chain employs TRBV3-1 (or the pseudogene TRBV3-2) and TRBJ1-2; D possibly corresponds to TRBD1 (5 bases). From germline, CDR1 is LGHDT and CDR2 YNNKEL (reference sequence). The CDR3 contains 14 residues. V was cut by 0 bases and J by 8 bases, with 13 bases left in between.

This chain links TRBV29-1 with TRBJ1-2, with D possibly matching TRBD1 (6 bases). This CDR3 is built from 12 residues. CDR1 and CDR2 from the germline V gene are SQVTM and ANQGSEA. Deletions cut 5 bases from V and 2 bases from J, with 9 bases between. This chain's CDR3 is CSVRTVNYGYTF. CDR3 nucleotides: TGCAGCGTTAGGACAGTGAACTATGGCTACACCTTC.

The chain employs TRBV27 and TRBJ1-1; a possible D gene is TRBD1 (6 bases). Germline assignment: CDR1 MNHEY and CDR2 SMNVEV (reference sequence). The CDR3 is 14 residues long. V lost 6 bases and J 11 bases, leaving 22 bases between the germline ends. For the CDR3, the DNA is TGTGCCAGCAGCTTGTTAGGCGGACAGACCCAGGCTTTCTTT. Protein sequence: CASSLLGGQTQAFF.

V and J are TRBV30 and TRBJ1-6; D perhaps matches TRBD1 (6 bases). Trimming took 0 bases from V and 10 from J, leaving 19 bases between them. This CDR3 region has 16 residues. CDR1 GTSNPN and CDR2 SVGIG come from the germline V gene (reference sequence). The CDR3 sequence is CAWSVRSGRGRSPLHF. CDR3 bases: TGTGCCTGGAGTGTACGCTCGGGCAGGGGTCGATCACCCCTCCACTTT. The full variable domain, its missing parts supplied by reference TRBV30 and TRBJ1-6, is SQTIHQWPATLVQPVGSPLSLECTVEGTSNPNLYWYRQAAGRGLQLLFYSVGIGQISSEVPQNLSASRPQDRQFILSSKKLLLSDSGFYLCAWSVRSGRGRSPLHFGNGTRLTVT.

The chain recombines TRBV13 with TRBJ2-7; TRBD1 aligns across 8 bases. J lost 5 bases, V lost 5 bases, and 8 bases had no gene match. This CDR3 spans 14 amino acids. CDR1 is PRHDT and CDR2 is FYEKMQ in the germline V gene (reference sequence). CDR3 nucleotides: TGTGCCAGCAGCGTCCCCGGACAGGGAAACGAGCAGTACTTC. Amino acids: CASSVPGQGNEQYF. Filled out from reference TRBV13 and TRBJ2-7, the complete variable domain reads AAGVIQSPRHLIKEKRETATLKCYPIPRHDTVYWYQQGPGQDPQFLISFYEKMQSDKGSIPDRFSAQQFSDYHSELNMSSLELGDSALYFCASSVPGQGNEQYFGPGTRLTVT.

The chain couples TRBV6-1 to TRBJ1-5, with D maybe TRBD1 (5 bases). V lost 2 bases to trimming and J lost 5 bases, with 10 bases between them. The V gene's germline CDR1 is MNHNS and CDR2 SASEGT. The CDR3 length is 14 residues. DNA of the CDR3: TGTGCCAGCAGTGAACTTGGGGGGTATCAGCCCCAGCATTTT. Translated: CASSELGGYQPQHF.

This clone was recorded only once. For the CDR3, the DNA is TGTGCCAGCAGTCGGGGACTAGCGGGGGACGTCGAGCAGTACTTC. Its translation is CASSRGLAGDVEQYF. The chain couples TRBV7-3 to TRBJ2-7; TRBD2 agrees at 14 bases. CDR3 length: 15 amino acids. Trimming at V came to 6 bases and at J to 6 bases, leaving 7 bases not matched to a gene. Germline V gene lookup returns CDR1 SGHTA and CDR2 FQGTGA.

This sequence joins TRBV7-9 and TRBJ1-2, with 7 bases that match TRBD1. V was clipped by 3 bases and J by 4 bases; unmatched bases: 8. CDR3 length equals 15 residues. Germline CDR1 is SEHNR and CDR2 is FQNEAQ (reference sequence). CDR3 nucleotide sequence: TGTGCCAGCAGCTTTGACGGGACAGCACTCTATGGCTACACCTTC. This sequence encodes CASSFDGTALYGYTF.

The rearrangement joins TRBV7-6 to TRBJ2-5, with 9 nucleotides matching TRBD2. The CDR3 is 17 residues long. The V gene's germline CDR1 is SGHVS and CDR2 FNYEAQ. V lost 1 base to trimming and J lost 1 base; unmatched junction nucleotides: 7. CDR3 DNA sequence: TGTGCCAGCAGCTTAGTAATCGCGGGGGGGCCCCAAGAGACCCAGTACTTC. As protein: CASSLVIAGGPQETQYF.

V gene TRBV14 combines with J gene TRBJ2-5; D unresolved. The V and J ends lost 5 bases and 4 bases respectively, with 8 bases between them. The CDR3 covers 12 residues. Per germline, CDR1 SGHDN and CDR2 FVKESK. In nucleotides, the CDR3 is TGTGCCAGCAGCAAAAACTTAGAGACCCAGTACTTC. Translating it yields CASSKNLETQYF. Full variable domain (outside the CDR3, taken from reference TRBV14 and TRBJ2-5): EAGVTQFPSHSVIEKGQTVTLRCDPISGHDNLYWYRRVMGKEIKFLLHFVKESKQDESGMPNNRFLAERTGGTYSTLKVQPAELEDSGVYFCASSKNLETQYFGPGTRLLVL.

The CDR3 nucleotides read TGTGCCAAGACCGGGACAGCCCCGAGAGTGGGCAATCAGCCCCAGCATTTT. The encoded protein is CAKTGTAPRVGNQPQHF. The chain combines TRBV7-3 with TRBJ1-5, with 7 bases aligning to TRBD1. The CDR3 runs 17 residues. V lost 10 bases and J lost 2; bases outside the gene matches: 17. In germline, CDR1 is SGHTA, CDR2 FQGTGA.

The chain carries TRBV7-9 and TRBJ2-3, with no clear D. CDR1 is SEHNR, CDR2 FQNEAQ, per germline (reference sequence). Between the trimmed V and J ends, which lost 8 bases and 0 bases, there was a span of 15 bases. The CDR3 sequence is 15 residues long. CDR3 region: CASSPATFSTDTQYF. The CDR3 coding sequence is TGTGCCAGCTCCCCAGCGACCTTTAGCACAGATACGCAGTATTTT.